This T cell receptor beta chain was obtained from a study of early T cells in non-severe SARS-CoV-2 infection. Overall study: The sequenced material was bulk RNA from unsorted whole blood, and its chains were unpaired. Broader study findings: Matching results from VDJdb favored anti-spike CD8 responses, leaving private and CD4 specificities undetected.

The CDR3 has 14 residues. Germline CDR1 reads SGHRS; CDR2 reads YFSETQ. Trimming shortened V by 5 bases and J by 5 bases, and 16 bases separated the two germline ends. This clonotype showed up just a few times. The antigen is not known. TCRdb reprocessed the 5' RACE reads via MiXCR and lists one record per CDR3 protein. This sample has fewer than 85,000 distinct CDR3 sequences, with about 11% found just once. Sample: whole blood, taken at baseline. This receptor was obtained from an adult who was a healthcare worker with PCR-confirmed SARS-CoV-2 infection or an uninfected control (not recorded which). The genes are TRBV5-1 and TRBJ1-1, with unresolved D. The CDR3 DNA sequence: TGCGCCAGCAGTTCTGGCATTTTCTCGACTGAAGCTTTCTTT. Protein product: CASSSGIFSTEAFF.